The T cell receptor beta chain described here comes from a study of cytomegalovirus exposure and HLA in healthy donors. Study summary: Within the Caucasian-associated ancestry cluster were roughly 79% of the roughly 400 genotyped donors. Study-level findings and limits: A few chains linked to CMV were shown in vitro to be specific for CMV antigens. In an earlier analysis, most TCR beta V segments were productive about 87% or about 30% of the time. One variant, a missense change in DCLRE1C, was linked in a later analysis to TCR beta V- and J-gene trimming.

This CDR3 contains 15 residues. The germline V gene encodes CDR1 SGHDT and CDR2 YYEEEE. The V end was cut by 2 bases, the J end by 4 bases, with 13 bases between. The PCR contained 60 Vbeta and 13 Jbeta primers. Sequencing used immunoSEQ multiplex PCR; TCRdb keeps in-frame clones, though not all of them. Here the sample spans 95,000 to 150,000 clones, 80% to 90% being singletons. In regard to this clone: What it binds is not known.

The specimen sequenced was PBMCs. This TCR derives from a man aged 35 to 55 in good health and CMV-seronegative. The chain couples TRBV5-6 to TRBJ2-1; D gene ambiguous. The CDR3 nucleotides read TGTGCCAGCAGCTTTGGCAGATCGTCATACAATGAGCAGTTCTTC. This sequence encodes CASSFGRSSYNEQFF.